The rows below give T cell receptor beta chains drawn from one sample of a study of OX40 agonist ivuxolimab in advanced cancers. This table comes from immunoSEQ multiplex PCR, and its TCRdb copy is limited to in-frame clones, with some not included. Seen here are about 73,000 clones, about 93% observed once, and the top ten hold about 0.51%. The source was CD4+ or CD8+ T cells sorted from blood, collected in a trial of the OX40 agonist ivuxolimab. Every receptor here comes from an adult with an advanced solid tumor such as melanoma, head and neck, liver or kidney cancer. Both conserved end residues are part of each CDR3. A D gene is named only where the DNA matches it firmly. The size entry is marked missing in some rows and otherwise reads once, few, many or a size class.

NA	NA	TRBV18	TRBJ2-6	TGTGCCAGCTCACCACCCGTCGGGCCATCTGGGGCCAACGTCCTGACTTTC	CASSPPVGPSGANVLTF
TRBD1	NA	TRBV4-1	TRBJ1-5	TGCGCCAGCAGCCAAGATAGCAGGGGGGTGGGCAATCAGCCCCAGCATTTT	CASSQDSRGVGNQPQHF
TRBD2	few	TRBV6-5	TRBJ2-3	TGTGCCAGCAGATACGGACTAGACGCAGATACGCAGTATTTT	CASRYGLDADTQYF
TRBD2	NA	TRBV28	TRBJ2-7	TGTGCCAGTCTAAAGAGGACTAGCGCCTCCTACGAGCAGTACTTC	CASLKRTSASYEQYF
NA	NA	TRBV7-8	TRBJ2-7	TGTGCCAGCAGCCCGTATACCACGGCAGGGGCCTACGAGCAGTACTTC	CASSPYTTAGAYEQYF
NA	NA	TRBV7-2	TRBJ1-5	TGTGCCAGCAGCTTAGTCTCCGGACAGCCCCAGCATTTT	CASSLVSGQPQHF
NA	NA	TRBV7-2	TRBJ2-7	TGTGCCAGCAGCACCTCTAGAAGCTCCTACGAGCAGTACTTC	CASSTSRSSYEQYF
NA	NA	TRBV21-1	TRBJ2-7	TGTGCCAGCGTACCTTGGCAAATACCCTACGAGCAGTACTTC	CASVPWQIPYEQYF
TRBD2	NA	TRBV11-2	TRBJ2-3	TGTGCCAGCAGCTCTCGGACTAGCGGGGGGGTCACAGATACGCAGTATTTT	CASSSRTSGGVTDTQYF
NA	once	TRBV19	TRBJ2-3	TGTGCCAGTAGTATACCCGGTAGCACAGATACGCAGTATTTT	CASSIPGSTDTQYF
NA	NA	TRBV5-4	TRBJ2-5	TGTGCCAGCAGCTTGGTCCAGGGTCGGGAGACCCAGTACTTC	CASSLVQGRETQYF
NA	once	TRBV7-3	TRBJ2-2	TGTGCCAGCAGCTCCCAATCGGCTGCGAACACCGGGGAGCTGTTTTTT	CASSSQSAANTGELFF
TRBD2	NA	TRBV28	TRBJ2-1	TGTGCCAGCACCCCCCCCACGGGGCGGGAGCGTCACAATGAGCAGTTCTTC	CASTPPTGRERHNEQFF
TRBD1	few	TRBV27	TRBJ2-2	TGTGCCAGCAGTTCATACGGGACAGGGAGAACCGGGGAGCTGTTTTTT	CASSSYGTGRTGELFF
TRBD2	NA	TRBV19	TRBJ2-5	TGTGCCAGTAGTATAGATCCGGGAGGGGAGACCCAGTACTTC	CASSIDPGGETQYF
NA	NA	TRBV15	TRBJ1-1	TGTGCCACCAGCCGACAATGGGGAACTGAAGCTTTCTTT	CATSRQWGTEAFF
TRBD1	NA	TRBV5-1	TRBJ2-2	TGCGCCAGCAGGACGGACAGGGGGGCGAACGGGGAGCTGTTTTTT	CASRTDRGANGELFF
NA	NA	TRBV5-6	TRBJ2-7	TGTGCCAGCAGCGATCGGGTCGAGCAGTACTTC	CASSDRVEQYF
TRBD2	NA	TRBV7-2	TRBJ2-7	TGTGCCAGCAGCCCTCTAGCGGGAGGGTCTGTAGGGAAGCAGTACTTC	CASSPLAGGSVGKQYF
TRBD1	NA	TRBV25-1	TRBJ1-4	TGTGCCAGCAGTGCTCGACAGGGGATAGGTGAAAAACTGTTTTTT	CASSARQGIGEKLFF
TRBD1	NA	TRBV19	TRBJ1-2	TGTGCCAGTAGTATCCGGGACAGGGGAGGCTATGGCTACACCTTC	CASSIRDRGGYGYTF
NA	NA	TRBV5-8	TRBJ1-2	TGTGCCAGCAGCTTGGATGGGAACGGCTACACCTTC	CASSLDGNGYTF
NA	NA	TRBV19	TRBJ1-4	TGTGCCAGTGACGGGGGCGTTAATGAAAAACTGTTTTTT	CASDGGVNEKLFF
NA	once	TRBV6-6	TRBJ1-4	TGTGCCAGCAGTCAACAGGGTACTGAAAAACTGTTTTTT	CASSQQGTEKLFF
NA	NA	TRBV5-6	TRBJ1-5	TGTGCCAGCAGCTTGTCGGGACGACGGAGCAATCAGCCCCAGCATTTT	CASSLSGRRSNQPQHF
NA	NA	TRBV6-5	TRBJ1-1	TGTGCCAGCAGTTACTCGAAATGGTCTGAAGCTTTCTTT	CASSYSKWSEAFF
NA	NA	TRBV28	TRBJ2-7	TGTGCCATCCGCGTCCGGGACAAGGAGCAGTACTTC	CAIRVRDKEQYF
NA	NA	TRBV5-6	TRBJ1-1	TGTGCCAGCAGCTTGGCAGGGGTTACTGAAGCTTTCTTT	CASSLAGVTEAFF
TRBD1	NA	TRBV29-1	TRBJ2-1	TGCAGCGTCAGGGGGCAGGTGTCCTACAATGAGCAGTTCTTC	CSVRGQVSYNEQFF
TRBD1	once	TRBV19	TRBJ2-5	TGTGCCAGTCGACAGGGGGCCGGGGAGACCCAGTACTTC	CASRQGAGETQYF
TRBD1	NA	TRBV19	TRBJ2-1	TGTGCCAGTAGTTTCGGGACAGGGGATCCGAATGAGCAGTTCTTC	CASSFGTGDPNEQFF
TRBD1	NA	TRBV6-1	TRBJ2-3	TGTGCCAGCAGTGGCCCCTACAGGGGCCCAAGGCAGTATTTT	CASSGPYRGPRQYF
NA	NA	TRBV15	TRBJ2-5	TGTGCCACCTCGGTGGGGGCCACCAGCGAGACCCAGTACTTC	CATSVGATSETQYF
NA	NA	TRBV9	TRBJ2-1	TGTGCCAGCGGACAAGCGTTCGAGCAGTTCTTC	CASGQAFEQFF
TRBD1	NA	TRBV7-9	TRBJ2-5	TGTGCCAGCAGCTTAGCGGGACAGCCCCAAGAGACCCAGTACTTC	CASSLAGQPQETQYF
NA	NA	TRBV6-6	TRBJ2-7	TGTGCCAGCAGCCTCGGGCCCTCCTACGAGCAGTACTTC	CASSLGPSYEQYF
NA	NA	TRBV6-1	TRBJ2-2	TGTGCCAGCATCCGCGCTAGGGACACCGGGGAGCTGTTTTTT	CASIRARDTGELFF
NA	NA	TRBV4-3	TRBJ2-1	TGCGCCAGCAGCCCTATAGCGAGCTCCTACAATGAGCAGTTCTTC	CASSPIASSYNEQFF
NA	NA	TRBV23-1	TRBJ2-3	TGCGCCAGCAGTCAGGACAGATACCTCACAGATACGCAGTATTTT	CASSQDRYLTDTQYF
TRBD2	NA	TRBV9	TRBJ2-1	TGTGCCAGCAGCGTAGATCTAGCGGGAGATCTTGAGCAGTTCTTC	CASSVDLAGDLEQFF
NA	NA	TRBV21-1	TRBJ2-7	TGTGCCAGCAGCAAAGTGGCGACTAGATTCGAGCAGTACTTC	CASSKVATRFEQYF
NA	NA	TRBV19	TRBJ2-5	TGTGCCAGTAGTTCCCAGGGAGGAGTCGGGACCCAGTACTTC	CASSSQGGVGTQYF
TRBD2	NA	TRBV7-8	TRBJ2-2	TGTGCCAGCAGTTTCCCTAGCGGGAGGGCCGTCGGGGAGCTGTTTTTT	CASSFPSGRAVGELFF
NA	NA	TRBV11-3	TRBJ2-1	TGTGCCAGCAGTTCCCGCACGGCCTCCTACAATGAGCAGTTCTTC	CASSSRTASYNEQFF
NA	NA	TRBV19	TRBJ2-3	TGTGCCAGTAGTGCCCGACTTACAGATACGCAGTATTTT	CASSARLTDTQYF
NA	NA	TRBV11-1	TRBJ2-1	TGTGCCAGCAGCTCGATGACTGGGAGCAATGAGCAGTTCTTC	CASSSMTGSNEQFF
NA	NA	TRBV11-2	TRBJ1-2	TGTGCCAGCAGCTCCCCGGGCAGATACTATGGCTACACCTTC	CASSSPGRYYGYTF
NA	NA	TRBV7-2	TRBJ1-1	TGTGCCAGCAGATCCAGGGGTGGTGAGAACACTGAAGCTTTCTTT	CASRSRGGENTEAFF
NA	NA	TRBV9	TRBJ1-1	TGTGCCAGCAGCGTAGGGTCAGTGTCAGCTGAAGCTTTCTTT	CASSVGSVSAEAFF
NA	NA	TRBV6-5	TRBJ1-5	TGTGCCAGCAGTACACAGGGCGGGCAGCCCCAGCATTTT	CASSTQGGQPQHF
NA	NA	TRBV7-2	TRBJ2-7	TGTGCCAGCAGCTTAGCCCCGGGACTTGCCTACGAGCAGTACTTC	CASSLAPGLAYEQYF
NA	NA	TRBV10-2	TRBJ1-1	TGCGCCAGCAAAATCGGGCGGAACACTGAAGCTTTCTTT	CASKIGRNTEAFF
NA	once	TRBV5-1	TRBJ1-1	TGCGCCAGCAGCTTGGATGGGGACACTGAAGCTTTCTTT	CASSLDGDTEAFF
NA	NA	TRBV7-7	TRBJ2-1	TGTGCTAGCAGCTTAGGGCTAAGCTCCTACAATGAGCAGTTCTTC	CASSLGLSSYNEQFF
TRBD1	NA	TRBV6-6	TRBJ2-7	TGTGCCAGCAGTCGGGACAGGCAATACGAGCAGTACTTC	CASSRDRQYEQYF
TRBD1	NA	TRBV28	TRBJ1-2	TGTGCCAGCAGAACGGGACAGAACTATGGCTACACCTTC	CASRTGQNYGYTF
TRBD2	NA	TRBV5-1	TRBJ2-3	TGCGCCAGCAGCTTGAGAGGACTAGCGGGAGGGGCCCCAGATACGCAGTATTTT	CASSLRGLAGGAPDTQYF
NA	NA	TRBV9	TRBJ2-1	TGTGCCAGCAGCGTAGTAAGGTTCTACAATGAGCAGTTCTTC	CASSVVRFYNEQFF
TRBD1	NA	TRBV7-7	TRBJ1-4	TGTGCTAGCAGCTTAGCGGGGACAGGGACTGAAAAACTGTTTTTT	CASSLAGTGTEKLFF